This T cell receptor beta chain was captured by sequencing in a study of cytomegalovirus exposure and HLA in healthy donors. Germline values: CDR1 SGHTA, CDR2 FQGNSA. The CDR3 covers 14 residues. Trimming stripped 1 base from V and 1 base from J, with 6 bases between. PCR amplification relied on 60 Vbeta primers (plus 13 Jbeta primers). Sequencing was performed with immunoSEQ multiplex PCR; in TCRdb, only in-frame clones are kept and a portion is missing. This sample carries over 150,000 clones, roughly 85% of them seen once, and the ten largest clones take 0.65% to 0.9%. The clonotype originates from a woman in her 30s in good health and CMV-seronegative. The rearrangement uses TRBV7-2 and TRBJ2-3; no clear D. Sequenced material: PBMCs. This CDR3 reads CASSLGPRTDTQYF. CDR3 nucleotides: TGTGCCAGCAGCTTAGGTCCTCGCACAGATACGCAGTATTTT.